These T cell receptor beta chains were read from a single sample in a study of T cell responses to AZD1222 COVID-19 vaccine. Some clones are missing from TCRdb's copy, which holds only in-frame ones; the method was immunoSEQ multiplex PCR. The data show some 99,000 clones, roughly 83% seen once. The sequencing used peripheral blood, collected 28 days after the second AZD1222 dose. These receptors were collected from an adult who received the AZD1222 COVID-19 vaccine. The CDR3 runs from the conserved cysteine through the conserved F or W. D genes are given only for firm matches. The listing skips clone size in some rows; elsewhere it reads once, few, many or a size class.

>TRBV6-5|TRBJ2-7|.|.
TGTGCCAGCAGTCCGGCAAGGGGATCAACTTACGAGCAGTACTTC
CASSPARGSTYEQYF
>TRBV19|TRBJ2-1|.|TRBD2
TGTGCCAGTAGTTCGTCGGGAGGACACTACAATGAGCAGTTCTTC
CASSSSGGHYNEQFF
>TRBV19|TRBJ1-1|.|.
TGTGCCAGTACTGAAAAGGGGTCTGGGAACACTGAAGCTTTCTTT
CASTEKGSGNTEAFF
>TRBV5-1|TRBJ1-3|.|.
TGCGCCAGCAGCTCAGCAGGGACGGACACCATATATTTT
CASSSAGTDTIYF
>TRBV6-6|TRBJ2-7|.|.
TGTGCCAGCAGTTACTCGAACAACTACGAGCAGTACTTC
CASSYSNNYEQYF
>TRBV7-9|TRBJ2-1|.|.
TGTGCCAGCAGCTTAGACGAGGGCCGGGTATACAATGAGCAGTTCTTC
CASSLDEGRVYNEQFF
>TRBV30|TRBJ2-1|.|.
TGTGCCTGGAGTGTCGTGGATGAGCAGTTCTTC
CAWSVVDEQFF
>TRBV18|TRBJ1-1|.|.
TGTGCCAGCTCACCAAGTTCCGGTATCGCTGAAGCTTTCTTT
CASSPSSGIAEAFF
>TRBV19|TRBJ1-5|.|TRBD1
TGTGCCAGTAGTATAGATTCAGGGGGACCCCAGCATTTT
CASSIDSGGPQHF
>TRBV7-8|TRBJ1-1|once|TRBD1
TGTGCCAGCAGCCCCGGGACAGGGTTTGACGCTTTCTTT
CASSPGTGFDAFF
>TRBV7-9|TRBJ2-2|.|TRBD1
TGTGCCAGCAGCTTAGCTCCCGGGACAGGGGGCACCGGGGAGCTGTTTTTT
CASSLAPGTGGTGELFF
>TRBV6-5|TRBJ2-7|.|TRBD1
TGTGCCAGCAGCACACAGGGGGCTGGCGAGCAGTACTTC
CASSTQGAGEQYF
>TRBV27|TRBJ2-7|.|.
TGTGCCAGCAGTTTCGGCCGCGTGTACGAGCAGTACTTC
CASSFGRVYEQYF
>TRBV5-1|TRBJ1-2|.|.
TGCGCCAGCAGCTCCACAACAGGGCACGCTAACTATGGCTACACCTTC
CASSSTTGHANYGYTF
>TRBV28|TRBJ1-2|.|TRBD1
TGTGCCAGCGGTAGGGGACAGGGCGAGATCTATGGCTACACCTTC
CASGRGQGEIYGYTF
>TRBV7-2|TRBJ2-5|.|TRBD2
TGTGCCAGCAGCTTGGGTAGCGGGGCGGGGGGGACCCAGTACTTC
CASSLGSGAGGTQYF
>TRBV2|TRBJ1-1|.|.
TGTGCCAGCAGTGAGAGGTTGATGACTGAAGCTTTCTTT
CASSERLMTEAFF
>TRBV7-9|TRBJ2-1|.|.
TGTGCCAGCAGCCCACTGGGAGATGAGCAGTTCTTC
CASSPLGDEQFF
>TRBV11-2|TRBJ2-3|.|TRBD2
TGTGCCAGCACCGGGGGGGGGACTTCTAGCACAGATACGCAGTATTTT
CASTGGGTSSTDTQYF
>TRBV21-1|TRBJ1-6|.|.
TGTGCCAGCAGCAAAAAAAACCTACTACCCCTCCACTTT
CASSKKNLLPLHF
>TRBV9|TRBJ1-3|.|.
TGTGCCAGCAGCGCAGGATCTGGAAACACCATATATTTT
CASSAGSGNTIYF
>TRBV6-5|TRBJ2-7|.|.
TGTGCCAGCAGAAATACCGGGACAACTGTGAATTTGCAGTACTTC
CASRNTGTTVNLQYF
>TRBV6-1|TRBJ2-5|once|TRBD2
TGTGCCAGCAGTGAACTAGCGGGGGGCCAAGAGACCCAGTACTTC
CASSELAGGQETQYF
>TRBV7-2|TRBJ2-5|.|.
TGTGCCAGCAGCTTAGAAGTCAGGGAGACCCAGTACTTC
CASSLEVRETQYF
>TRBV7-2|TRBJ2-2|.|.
TGTGCCAGCAGCCCTACCGCCGGCCGGGGCACCGGGGAGCTGTTTTTT
CASSPTAGRGTGELFF
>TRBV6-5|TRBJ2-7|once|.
TGTGCCAGCAGTTACTCCCTCCGTCTGGGCGAGCAGTACTTC
CASSYSLRLGEQYF
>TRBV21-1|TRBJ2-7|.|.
TGTGCCAGCAGCAAAGGGTGTTTAGGGACAGCAACTTACGAGCAGTACTTC
CASSKGCLGTATYEQYF
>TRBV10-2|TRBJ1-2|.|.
TGCGCCAGCAGATTGACAGGCTATGGCTACACCTTC
CASRLTGYGYTF
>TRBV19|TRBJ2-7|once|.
TGTGCCAGTAGTATAGAATTGGGATACGAGCAGTACTTC
CASSIELGYEQYF
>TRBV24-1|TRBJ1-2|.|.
TGTGCCACCAGTGATATCAGTGAGGACGACGGCTACACCTTC
CATSDISEDDGYTF
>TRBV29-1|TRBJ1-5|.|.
TGCAGCACCGAACCGGTATTCTGGAATGACAGTCAAGGGATCAATCAGCCCCAGCATTTT
CSTEPVFWNDSQGINQPQHF
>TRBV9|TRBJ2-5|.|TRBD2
TGTGCCAGCAGCGCCGACCCGTGGACTAGCGGGAGGGCAGTGGAGACCCAGTACTTC
CASSADPWTSGRAVETQYF
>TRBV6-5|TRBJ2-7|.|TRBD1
TGTGCCAGCAGGGTGGACAGGGACGAGCAGTACTTC
CASRVDRDEQYF
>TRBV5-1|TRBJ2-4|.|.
TGCGCCAGCAGCCCCGTCGGGGGTGGAAACATTCAGTACTTC
CASSPVGGGNIQYF
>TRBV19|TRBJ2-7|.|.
TGTGCCAGTAGTATAGACCACCTGGGACGGGGAGCCTACGAGCAGTACTTC
CASSIDHLGRGAYEQYF
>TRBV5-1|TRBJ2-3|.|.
TGCGCCAGCAGCTTGGATTGGGCAGATACGCAGTATTTT
CASSLDWADTQYF
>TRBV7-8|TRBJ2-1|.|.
TGTGCCAGCAGCTTAGTTGGGATCCCGGGGGGCCTCTATGAGCAGTTCTTC
CASSLVGIPGGLYEQFF
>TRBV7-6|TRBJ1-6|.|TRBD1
TGTGCCAGCAGCTTTGGGTCGATTTGGACAGGGGCCAGCTCCTATAATTCACCCCTCCACTTT
CASSFGSIWTGASSYNSPLHF
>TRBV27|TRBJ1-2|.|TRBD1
TGTGCCAGCAGTGTAGACAGGGGCATTAACTATGGCTACACCTTC
CASSVDRGINYGYTF
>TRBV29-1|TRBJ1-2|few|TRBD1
TGCAGCGTCCCCACTCTGCCAGGGGGGAACTATGGCTACACCTTC
CSVPTLPGGNYGYTF
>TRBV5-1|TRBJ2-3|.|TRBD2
TGCGCCAGCAGCCCCACGAGCGGGGGACGAAATACGCAGTATTTT
CASSPTSGGRNTQYF
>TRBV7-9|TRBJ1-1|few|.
TGTGCCAGCAGGTCGGAGGGGACCACTGAAGCTTTCTTT
CASRSEGTTEAFF
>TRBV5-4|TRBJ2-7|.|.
TGTGCCAGCAGCGGTAGGGGAGAGCAGTACTTC
CASSGRGEQYF
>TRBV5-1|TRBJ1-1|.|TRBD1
TGCGCCAGCAGCTTGGGGGGACAGGTTGGCGCTTTCTTT
CASSLGGQVGAFF
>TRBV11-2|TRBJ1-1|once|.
TGTGCCAGCAGCCAAGGGGTGGCCAAGAACACTGAAGCTTTCTTT
CASSQGVAKNTEAFF
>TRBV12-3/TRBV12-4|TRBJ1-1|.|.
TGTGCCAGCAGATTAGACAGGGAAGCTTTCTTT
CASRLDREAFF